Below, one T cell receptor (beta chain) is given with its context. The antigen remains undetermined. Stable vitiligo meant no lesion change over the previous 6 months. Patients who had received treatment within the previous three months were excluded. This sample stems from a study of resident and recirculating memory T cells in vitiligo. Looking at the study overall: Epidermis came from shave biopsies of lesional and nonlesional sites, plus PBMCs. Whole-study results and caveats: No single dominant TCR clone appeared; lesion clonality varied.

Germline V gene data show CDR1 as MGHRA and CDR2 as YSYEKL. Trimming pared 3 bases from V and 8 bases from J, leaving 19 bases between. This CDR3 is 15 amino acids long. Produced via immunoSEQ multiplex PCR; TCRdb's table is partial and in-frame only. Here the sample spans tens of thousands of clones, approximately 90% being singletons. Input material: blood. The receptor's source is a male donor with vitiligo. The genes are TRBV4-1 and TRBJ1-2; D unresolved. DNA of the CDR3: TGCGCCAGCAGCCATCTTGCCGGGAACACGGGGGGCTACACCTTC. It translates to CASSHLAGNTGGYTF.